This T cell receptor beta chain stems from a study of T cell responses to AZD1222 COVID-19 vaccine. As concerns this clone: Its antigen is undetermined.

Libraries were prepared by immunoSEQ multiplex PCR; TCRdb keeps only in-frame clonotypes and omits some of them. The data hold fewer than 200,000 clones, with approximately 90% observed a single time. Findings and caveats of the study: Nearly half of the spike-specific TCRs reportedly recognize variant regions that carry no mutations. It should be noted that donors were predominantly white British and more often female, and clonal diversity was possibly underestimated. Among vaccine-associated CD4 TCRs, coverage spanned spike, with dominance at 160-218 and 743-854.

Germline V CDR1 and CDR2: LGHNA, YSLEER. The CDR3 runs to 12 residues. With 0 bases removed from V and 5 bases from J, the gap between germline ends came to 4 bases. Sample: peripheral blood, taken 28 days after the second dose of the MenACWY control vaccine. The sequence was collected from an adult who received the MenACWY meningococcal vaccine as a control. V usage is TRBV4-3 and J usage is TRBJ2-5; no definite D call. CDR3 protein: CASSQEGETQYF. The CDR3 nucleotides are TGCGCCAGCAGCCAAGAGGGTGAGACCCAGTACTTC.